Shown below are 24 T cell receptor beta chains from a single sample sequenced in a study of shared clonotypes between healthy human individuals. Using immunoSEQ multiplex PCR, the repertoire was profiled, and TCRdb retains in-frame clones only, with some absent. The top ten clones hold over 9% of a sample with some 350,000 clones, about 74% of them seen once. Sequencing was carried out using memory CD4+ T cells sorted from blood. Subset denoted: CD45RA-negative fraction. These receptors came from a young man in good health.

A word on this clone: The same CDR3 is also encoded by other DNA sequences in this sample. The J gene is TRBJ2-5, the V gene TRBV18, with TRBD2 as a possible D gene (6 bases). Trimming pared 3 bases from V and 3 bases from J, leaving 11 bases between. Germline-derived CDR1 and CDR2 are KGHSH and LQKENI. The CDR3 length is 14 residues. CDR3 amino acids: CASSPGTGEETQYF. DNA for the CDR3: TGTGCCAGCTCACCTGGGACTGGAGAAGAGACCCAGTACTTC.

The genes are TRBV6-1 and TRBJ1-1; possibly TRBD1 for D (5 bases). Germline values: CDR1 MNHNS, CDR2 SASEGT. This CDR3 region has 13 residues. V was clipped by 6 bases and J by 11 bases, with 19 bases between them. Written as DNA, the CDR3 is TGTGCCAGCAGGTCTGGGGTGGGACCGGCGGCTTTCTTT. It yields the protein CASRSGVGPAAFF.

This clone appeared a few times. The V call is TRBV18, the J call TRBJ1-1, with D maybe TRBD1 (6 bases). V was clipped by 0 bases and J by 4 bases, with 9 bases between them. There are 14 residues in the CDR3. Germline V gene lookup returns CDR1 KGHSH and CDR2 LQKENI. The CDR3: CASSPPQGFTEAFF. Written as DNA, the CDR3 is TGTGCCAGCTCACCACCCCAGGGGTTCACTGAAGCTTTCTTT.

The chain's CDR3 is CASSNQGGYEKLFF. Written as DNA, the CDR3 is TGTGCCAGCAGTAATCAAGGGGGATATGAAAAACTGTTTTTT. This sequence joins TRBV28 and TRBJ1-4; possibly TRBD1 for D (6 bases). Germline-derived CDR1 and CDR2 are MDHEN and SYDVKM. V was clipped by 5 bases and J by 6 bases, with 13 bases between them. This CDR3 is built from 14 residues.

The chain uses TRBV6-5 and TRBJ2-1, with a tentative D call TRBD1 (6 bases). Germline-derived CDR1 and CDR2 are MNHEY and SVGAGI. The CDR3 runs to 14 residues. The V and J ends lost 11 bases and 6 bases respectively, with 20 bases between them. CDR3 nucleotide sequence: TGTGCCTCTAAAGGGTGGGGGCCGGGCAATGAGCAGTTCTTC. It encodes CASKGWGPGNEQFF.

This clone was observed a few times. The chain is built from TRBV4-2 and TRBJ1-1; D is ambiguous. The germline V gene has CDR1 LGHNA and CDR2 YNFKEQ. This CDR3 is built from 15 residues. The ends were cut back, 5 bases at V and 0 bases at J, with 13 bases in the middle. CDR3 in amino acids: CASSTPDGVNTEAFF. CDR3 nucleotide sequence: TGTGCCAGCAGCACCCCGGACGGAGTGAACACTGAAGCTTTCTTT.

The CDR3 here is CASSLMGTDTQYF. CDR3 sequence (DNA): TGTGCCAGCAGCTTAATGGGCACAGATACGCAGTATTTT. V gene TRBV7-2 combines with J gene TRBJ2-3, with unresolved D. CDR1 is SGHTA, CDR2 FQGNSA, per germline. The CDR3 loop spans 13 amino acids. Between the trimmed V and J ends, which lost 2 bases and 1 base, there was a span of 4 bases.

The chain uses TRBV7-2 and TRBJ1-5; maybe TRBD1 (6 bases). CDR1 and CDR2 from the germline V gene are SGHTA and FQGNSA. The CDR3 consists of 15 residues. Trimming removed 5 bases at V and 1 base at J, with 12 bases between. This CDR3 is CASSLGAGSNQPQHF. In nucleotides, the CDR3 is TGTGCCAGCAGCCTGGGGGCTGGGAGCAATCAGCCCCAGCATTTT.

This chain joins TRBV7-9 and TRBJ1-5; a weak D match, TRBD1 (5 bases). Germline CDR1 reads SEHNR; CDR2 reads FQNEAQ (reference sequence). V dropped 5 bases and J dropped 3 bases, with 8 bases sitting between them. There are 13 residues in the CDR3. In nucleotides, the CDR3 is TGTGCCAGCAGCCAGACAGTCAATCAGCCCCAGCATTTT. It yields the protein CASSQTVNQPQHF.

In this sample, this clone turned up a few times. The gene calls are TRBV2 and TRBJ2-3; no firm D call. The CDR3 has 14 amino acids. The V end was cut by 4 bases, the J end by 3 bases, with 11 bases between. Germline CDR1 and CDR2: SNHLY and FYNNEI. The CDR3 loop reads CASSGTATTDTQYF. CDR3 bases: TGTGCCAGCAGTGGCACTGCAACTACAGATACGCAGTATTTT.

The chain combines TRBV6-1 with TRBJ1-1; no clear D gene. CDR1 MNHNS and CDR2 SASEGT come from the germline V gene. The germline V and J ends were trimmed by 8 bases and 0 bases, with 10 bases remaining between them. This CDR3 region has 13 residues. The CDR3 spells CASLRAMNTEAFF. CDR3 DNA sequence: TGTGCCAGCCTGAGGGCGATGAACACTGAAGCTTTCTTT.

The CDR3 nucleotides are TGTGCCAGTATGAAGACAGGGCGCACCGGGGAGCTGTTTTTT. It encodes CASMKTGRTGELFF. The chain has TRBV19 and TRBJ2-2, with 7 bases aligning to TRBD1. The CDR3 covers 14 residues. V was clipped by 7 bases and J by 4 bases; unmatched bases: 6. Germline V gene lookup returns CDR1 LNHDA and CDR2 SQIVND (reference sequence).

The chain recombines TRBV30 with TRBJ1-2; D uncertain. This CDR3 comprises 13 residues. V was cut by 3 bases and J by 2 bases, with 10 bases left in between. CDR1 and CDR2 from the germline V gene are GTSNPN and SVGIG (reference sequence). The DNA of the CDR3 is TGTGCCTGGAGGCGGGAAGCAAACTATGGCTACACCTTC. This sequence encodes CAWRREANYGYTF.

Here the CDR3 DNA reads TGTGCCAGCTCACAGGCGGCAGGTACTACTGAAGCTTTCTTT. It is translated as CASSQAAGTTEAFF. This chain connects TRBV18 to TRBJ1-1; D gene unclear. In germline, CDR1 is KGHSH, CDR2 LQKENI. This CDR3 has 14 residues. V dropped 4 bases and J dropped 5 bases, with 14 bases sitting between them.

This chain connects TRBV5-1 to TRBJ2-5, with D hard to call. Germline V CDR1 and CDR2: SGHRS, YFSETQ. V was clipped by 2 bases and J by 5 bases, with 10 bases between them. CDR3 size: 13 residues. The CDR3 is CASSFPGYETQYF. CDR3 DNA sequence: TGCGCCAGCAGCTTCCCAGGTTATGAGACCCAGTACTTC. The full variable domain, completed using reference TRBV5-1 and TRBJ2-5, is KAGVTQTPRYLIKTRGQQVTLSCSPISGHRSVSWYQQTPGQGLQFLFEYFSETQRNKGNFPGRFSGRQFSNSRSEMNVSTLELGDSALYLCASSFPGYETQYFGPGTRLLVL.

The genes are TRBV28 and TRBJ2-1, with 11 bases aligning to TRBD2. Germline loops: CDR1 MDHEN, CDR2 SYDVKM. Germline trimming cut 8 bases from V and 6 bases from J; bases unmatched to any gene: 9. The length of the CDR3 is 15 residues. In DNA, the CDR3 is TGTGCCAGCCCCCCGGGGACTAGCGGAATCAATGAGCAGTTCTTC. It is translated as CASPPGTSGINEQFF.

V and J are TRBV5-1 and TRBJ1-2; 7 bases fit TRBD1. V was pared by 3 bases and J by 8 bases, with 10 bases of the junction left unmatched. Looked up from germline, CDR1 is SGHRS and CDR2 is YFSETQ. The CDR3 is 14 residues long. The CDR3 coding sequence is TGCGCCAGCAGCTCCGAAAGACAGGGCCGGGGCTACACCTTC. It codes for CASSSERQGRGYTF.

The chain couples TRBV11-1 to TRBJ1-2; weak D call: TRBD1 (6 bases). The germline gives CDR1 SGHAT, CDR2 FQDESV (reference sequence). The CDR3 extends over 11 amino acids. Deletions cut 5 bases from V and 14 bases from J, with 15 bases between. The CDR3 DNA is TGTGCCAGCAGCCCGCAAGGGGGGCTAACCTTC. It specifies CASSPQGGLTF.

The gene calls are TRBV11-3 and TRBJ2-2; no clear D gene. Between the trimmed V and J ends, which lost 6 bases and 2 bases, there was a span of 7 bases. There are 13 residues in the CDR3. Germline loops: CDR1 SGHNT, CDR2 YENEEA. The CDR3 is CASSTLNTGELFF. CDR3 DNA: TGTGCCAGCAGTACACTAAACACCGGGGAGCTGTTTTTT.

V gene TRBV5-1 combines with J gene TRBJ2-5; 13 bases fit TRBD2. V was clipped by 4 bases and J by 0 bases; unmatched bases: 3. This CDR3 has 16 residues. Looked up from germline, CDR1 is SGHRS and CDR2 is YFSETQ. DNA for the CDR3: TGCGCCAGCAGCAGGGGGACTAGCGGGAACCAAGAGACCCAGTACTTC. This sequence encodes CASSRGTSGNQETQYF.

The chain links TRBV6-1 to TRBJ2-5, with D perhaps being TRBD1 or TRBD2 (6 bases each). The ends were cut back, 4 bases at V and 1 base at J, with 10 bases in the middle. The CDR3 covers 14 residues. In germline, CDR1 is MNHNS, CDR2 SASEGT. This CDR3 reads CASSVPGAQETQYF. The CDR3 DNA reads as TGTGCCAGCAGTGTCCCGGGGGCCCAAGAGACCCAGTACTTC.

The J gene is TRBJ2-1, the V gene TRBV18; TRBD2 might be the D (6 bases). Trimming removed 2 bases at V and 0 bases at J, with 8 bases between. This CDR3 contains 15 residues. Germline V lookup: CDR1 KGHSH, CDR2 LQKENI. The CDR3 DNA reads TGTGCCAGCTCACCAGCCGGGAGCTCCTACAATGAGCAGTTCTTC. Encoded protein: CASSPAGSSYNEQFF.

The chain combines TRBV28 with TRBJ2-3; weak D call: TRBD2 (7 bases). V was shortened by 6 bases and J by 5 bases, with 24 bases between the two germline ends. This CDR3 region has 17 residues. CDR1 MDHEN and CDR2 SYDVKM come from the germline V gene. CDR3 residues: CASSLPRLGGQKDTQYF. DNA for the CDR3: TGTGCCAGCAGCCTCCCGCGCCTCGGGGGGCAGAAAGATACGCAGTATTTT. Using reference TRBV28 and TRBJ2-3 for the parts outside the CDR3, the full variable domain is DVKVTQSSRYLVKRTGEKVFLECVQDMDHENMFWYRQDPGLGLRLIYFSYDVKMKEKGDIPEGYSVSREKKERFSLILESASTNQTSMYLCASSLPRLGGQKDTQYFGPGTRLTVL.

This clone turned up a few times. This chain connects TRBV5-1 to TRBJ1-2; 8 bases are shared with TRBD1. Germline CDR1 SGHRS, CDR2 YFSETQ. This CDR3 has 13 amino acids. The V gene end was trimmed by 3 bases and the J gene end by 8 bases; junction bases not matched to a gene: 6. CDR3 amino acids: CASSYSGGAGYTF. The CDR3 coding sequence is TGCGCCAGCAGCTACTCAGGGGGCGCAGGCTACACCTTC.